The 3 T cell receptor beta chains presented below share a single source sample, sequenced in a study. Using its own MiXCR run on the RT-PCR reads, TCRdb lists one record per CDR3 protein. Among 650,000 to 800,000 distinct CDR3 sequences listed, 14% were seen once. Sequenced input: memory CD4+ T cells from blood. These TCRs come from a female donor in good health, serving as a healthy control.

Only a few counts were recorded for this clonotype. The V call is TRBV9, the J call TRBJ2-7, with TRBD2 as a possible D gene (6 bases). Looked up from germline, CDR1 is SGDLS and CDR2 is YYNGEE. Trimming left V 2 bases short and J 10 bases short, with 25 bases between. The CDR3 is 16 residues long. The CDR3 coding sequence is TGTGCCAGCAGCGTCGGCTGGGAGGAGGGGACCTGGGGACAGTACTTC. This codes for CASSVGWEEGTWGQYF.

Regarding this clonotype: A much more abundant neighbour one base away suggests this may be a read error. The chain has TRBV24-1 and TRBJ2-1; 11 bases map to TRBD1. The CDR3 contains 13 residues. Unmatched junction bases numbered 9, after V lost 10 bases and J lost 11 bases. Germline lookup yields CDR1 KGHDR and CDR2 SFDVKD. CDR3 residues: CATYTGTGGKQFF. CDR3 sequence (DNA): TGTGCCACTTATACCGGGACAGGGGGTAAGCAGTTCTTC.

The gene calls are TRBV12-5 and TRBJ1-5; D not certain. Deletions cut 1 base from V and 3 bases from J, with 1 base between. CDR1 LGHNT and CDR2 FRNRAP come from the germline V gene. The CDR3 covers 12 residues. CDR3 in amino acids: CASGLDNQPQHF. The CDR3 region has the DNA TGTGCTAGTGGTTTGGACAATCAGCCCCAGCATTTT.